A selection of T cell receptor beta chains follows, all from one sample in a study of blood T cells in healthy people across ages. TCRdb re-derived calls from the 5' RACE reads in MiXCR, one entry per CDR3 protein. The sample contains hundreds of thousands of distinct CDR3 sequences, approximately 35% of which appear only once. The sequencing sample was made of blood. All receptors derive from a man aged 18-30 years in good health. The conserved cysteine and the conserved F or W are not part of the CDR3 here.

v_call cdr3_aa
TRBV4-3 ASSQDVTATNQETQY
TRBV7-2 ASSLGSLGAF
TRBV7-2 ASSSIGLAGPNEQF
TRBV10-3 AISDSFAPNYNEQF
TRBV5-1 ASSYMGADEQF
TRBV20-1 SAGTSGWSEQF
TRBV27 ASSPLVRTGHGYT
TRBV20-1 SAGSGGAPDTQY
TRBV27 ASSAGTGGRETQY
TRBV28 ASRVNGWEALADTQY
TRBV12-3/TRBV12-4 ASSPSSGGANEQF
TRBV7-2 ASSLGTVSTDTQY
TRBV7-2 ASSLELGGQY
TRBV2 ASSGAIGETQY
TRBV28 ASKSGTGENSPLH
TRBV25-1 ASSGRVERSLYNEQF
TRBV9 ASSVDPRQGDFNEQF
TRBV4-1 ASRRLGGSSYNEQF
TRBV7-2 ASSYSTGNFLGGELF
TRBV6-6 ASSSSGQYEQY
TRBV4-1 ASSLQAVGESNSPLH
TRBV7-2 ASSLESPTLETQY
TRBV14 ASSQELRGTGDGYT
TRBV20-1 SARPLNSYNEQF
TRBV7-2 ASSLAIEEGGYT
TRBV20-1 SAIPGTSAYNEQF
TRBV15 ATSRDLGGGETQY
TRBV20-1 SATDRDTYEQY
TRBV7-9 ASRLGTGVTDTQY
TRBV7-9 ASSAVYAGLATNEKLF
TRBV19 ASSLGQFQPQH
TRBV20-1 SAREHRGTDTQY
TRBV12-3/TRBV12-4 ASSSRDRGLGTNEKLF
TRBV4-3 ASSQALDGGYT
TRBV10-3 AISESTGPGQETQY
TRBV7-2 ASSQGGGGIETQY
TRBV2 ASSPYKFSTEAF
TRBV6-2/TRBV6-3 ASSYGGGGVYNEQF
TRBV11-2 ASSRDRGLSEQY
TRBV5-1 ASSLEEGWLFETQY
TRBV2 ASSVSGTEQY
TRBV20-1 SADAGGIAGYT
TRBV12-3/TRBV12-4 ASSGQGGNGYT
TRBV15 ATSSRLRDSTY
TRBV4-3 ASSQDRGDYEQY
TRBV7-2 ASSVGFRTDTQY
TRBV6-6 ASSSHRTSGGAYNEQF
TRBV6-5 ATLRGQGGGAF
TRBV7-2 ASSLNRGHAGNTIY
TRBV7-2 ASSPRVGSPYNSPPH
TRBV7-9 ASSTHDLEGANSPLH